This T cell receptor beta chain was found in a study of blood T cell repertoires in COVID-19. Study-level background: Samples came from the United States, Italy and Spain, spanning acute and convalescent COVID-19. The analysed material was cDNA or gDNA that came from T cells, B-cell-depleted T cells, or PBMCs.

Authors' data handling: Estimated nucleated cell counts came from reference gene primer amplification. TCRdb's copy holds only in-frame clones and misses some; the assay was immunoSEQ multiplex PCR. D and trimming come from the DNA, and the V and J calls and clone size come from that table. The sample records about 210,000 clones, around 83% being singletons. V shed 7 bases and J shed 0 bases, with 13 bases lying between them. The CDR3 spans 15 residues. Germline assignment: CDR1 SGHTA and CDR2 FQGNSA. V gene TRBV7-2 combines with J gene TRBJ1-5; D call uncertain. The source is a woman aged 50 to 65 with acute or convalescent COVID-19. Material for sequencing was peripheral blood. The CDR3 nucleotides read TGTGCCAGCACCGTGCAGGCACTTAGCAATCAGCCCCAGCATTTT. Translated: CASTVQALSNQPQHF.